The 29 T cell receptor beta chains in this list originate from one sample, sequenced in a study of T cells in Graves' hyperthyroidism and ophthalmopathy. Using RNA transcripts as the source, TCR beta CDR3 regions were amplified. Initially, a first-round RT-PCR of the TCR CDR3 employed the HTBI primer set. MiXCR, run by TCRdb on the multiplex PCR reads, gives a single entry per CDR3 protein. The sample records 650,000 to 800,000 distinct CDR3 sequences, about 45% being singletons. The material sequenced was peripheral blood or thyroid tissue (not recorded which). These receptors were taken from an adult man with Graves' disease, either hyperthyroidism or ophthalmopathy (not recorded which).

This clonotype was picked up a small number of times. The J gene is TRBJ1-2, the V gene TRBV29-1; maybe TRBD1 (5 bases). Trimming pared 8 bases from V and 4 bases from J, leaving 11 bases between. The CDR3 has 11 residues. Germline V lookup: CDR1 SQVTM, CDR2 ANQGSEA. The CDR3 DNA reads TGCAGCAACGGACAAGTCTATGGCTACACCTTC. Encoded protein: CSNGQVYGYTF.

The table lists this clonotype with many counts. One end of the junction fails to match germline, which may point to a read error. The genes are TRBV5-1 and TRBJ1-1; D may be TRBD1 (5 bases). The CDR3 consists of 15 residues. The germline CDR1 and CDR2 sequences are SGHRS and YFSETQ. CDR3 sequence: CASSLAAGMNTEAFF. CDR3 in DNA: TGTGCCAGCAGCTTAGCGGCAGGGATGAACACTGAAGCTTTCTTT.

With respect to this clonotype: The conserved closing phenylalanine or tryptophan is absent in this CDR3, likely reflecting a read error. The CDR3 spells CASSLASLGQGNYGYTL. The CDR3 DNA is TGTGCCAGCAGCTTAGCGTCGTTGGGACAGGGAAACTATGGCTACACCCTC. The chain joins TRBV7-2 to TRBJ1-2; 9 bases map to TRBD1. CDR1 is SGHTA and CDR2 is FQGNSA in the germline V gene. With 0 bases clipped from V and 2 bases from J, the junction kept 7 bases outside the gene matches. There are 17 residues in the CDR3.

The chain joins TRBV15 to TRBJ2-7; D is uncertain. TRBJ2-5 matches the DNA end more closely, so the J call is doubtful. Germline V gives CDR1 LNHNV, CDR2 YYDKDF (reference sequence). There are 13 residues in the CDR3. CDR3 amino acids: CATSRDRIETQYF. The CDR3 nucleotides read TGTGCCACCAGCAGAGATAGGATCGAGACCCAGTACTTC.

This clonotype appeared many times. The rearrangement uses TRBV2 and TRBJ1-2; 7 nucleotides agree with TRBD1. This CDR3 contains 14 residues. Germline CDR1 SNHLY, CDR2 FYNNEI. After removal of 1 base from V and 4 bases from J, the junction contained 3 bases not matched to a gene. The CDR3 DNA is TGTGCCAGCAGTGAAGGGGGACAGAGCTATGGCTACACCTTC. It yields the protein CASSEGGQSYGYTF.

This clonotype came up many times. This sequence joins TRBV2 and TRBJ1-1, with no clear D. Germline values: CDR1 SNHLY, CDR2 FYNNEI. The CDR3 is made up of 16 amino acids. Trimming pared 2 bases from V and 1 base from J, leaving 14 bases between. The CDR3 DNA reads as TGTGCCAGCAGTGAATTAGGCAGTCGTAGGAACACTGAAGCTTTCTTT. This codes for CASSELGSRRNTEAFF.

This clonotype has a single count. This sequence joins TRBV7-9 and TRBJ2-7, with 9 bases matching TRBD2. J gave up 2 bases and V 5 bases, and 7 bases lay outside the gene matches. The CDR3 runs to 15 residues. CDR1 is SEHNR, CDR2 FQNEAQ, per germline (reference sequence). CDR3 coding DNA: TGTGCCAGCAGCGCTAGGGCGGGGGGGCCCTACGAGCAGTACTTC. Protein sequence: CASSARAGGPYEQYF.

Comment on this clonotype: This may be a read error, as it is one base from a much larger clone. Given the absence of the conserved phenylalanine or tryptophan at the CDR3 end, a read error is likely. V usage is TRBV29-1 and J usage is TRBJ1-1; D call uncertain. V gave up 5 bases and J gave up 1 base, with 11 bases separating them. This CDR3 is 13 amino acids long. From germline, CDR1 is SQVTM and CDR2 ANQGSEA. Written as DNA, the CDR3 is TGCAGCGTTCCGTCTCCCGGGAACACTGAAGCTTTCCTT. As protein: CSVPSPGNTEAFL.

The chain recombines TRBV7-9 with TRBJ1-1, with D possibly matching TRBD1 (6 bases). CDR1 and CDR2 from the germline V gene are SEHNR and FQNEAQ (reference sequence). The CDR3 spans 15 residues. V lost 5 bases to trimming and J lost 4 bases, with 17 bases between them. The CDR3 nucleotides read TGTGCCAGCAGCCAAGAATCGGGCAGGGGCACTGAAGCTTTCTTT. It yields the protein CASSQESGRGTEAFF.

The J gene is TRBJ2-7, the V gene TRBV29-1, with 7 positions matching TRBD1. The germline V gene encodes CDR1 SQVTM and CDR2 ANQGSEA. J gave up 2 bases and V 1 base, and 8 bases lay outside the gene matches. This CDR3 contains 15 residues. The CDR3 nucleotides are TGCAGCGTTGAAGGCCACAGGGGTTCCGCCTACGAGCAGTACTTC. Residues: CSVEGHRGSAYEQYF.

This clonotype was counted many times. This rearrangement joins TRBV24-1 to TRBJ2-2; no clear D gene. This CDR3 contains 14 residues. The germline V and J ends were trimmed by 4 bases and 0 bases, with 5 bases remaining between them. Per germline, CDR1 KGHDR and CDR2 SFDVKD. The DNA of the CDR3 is TGTGCCACCAGTGAGGCTACGAACACCGGGGAGCTGTTTTTT. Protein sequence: CATSEATNTGELFF.

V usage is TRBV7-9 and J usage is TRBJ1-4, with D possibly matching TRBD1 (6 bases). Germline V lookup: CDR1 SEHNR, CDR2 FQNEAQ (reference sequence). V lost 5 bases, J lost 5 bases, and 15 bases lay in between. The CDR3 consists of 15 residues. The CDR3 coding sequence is TGTGCCAGCAGCGGCCCCGACAGGCTAAATGAAAAACTGTTTTTT. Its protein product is CASSGPDRLNEKLFF.

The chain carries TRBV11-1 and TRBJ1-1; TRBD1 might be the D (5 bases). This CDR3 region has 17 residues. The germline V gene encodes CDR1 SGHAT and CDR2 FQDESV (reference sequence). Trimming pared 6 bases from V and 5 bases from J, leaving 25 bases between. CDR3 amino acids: CASSEAGKSGVRTEAFF. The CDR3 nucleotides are TGTGCCAGCAGTGAAGCTGGAAAATCGGGGGTGAGGACTGAAGCTTTCTTT.

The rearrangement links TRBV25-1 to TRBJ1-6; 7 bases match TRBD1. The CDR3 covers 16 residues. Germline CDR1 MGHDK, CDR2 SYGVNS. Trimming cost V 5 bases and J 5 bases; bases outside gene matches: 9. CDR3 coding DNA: TGTGCCAGCAGTCTCACCCGGGACAGCCATAATTCACCCCTCCACTTT. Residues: CASSLTRDSHNSPLHF.

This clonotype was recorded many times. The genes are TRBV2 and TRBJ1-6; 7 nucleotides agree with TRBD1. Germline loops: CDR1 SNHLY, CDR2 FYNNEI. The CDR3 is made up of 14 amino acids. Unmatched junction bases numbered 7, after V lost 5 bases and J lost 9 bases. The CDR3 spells CASSSGGAISPLHF. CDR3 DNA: TGTGCCAGCAGTTCAGGGGGGGCCATTTCACCCCTCCACTTT.

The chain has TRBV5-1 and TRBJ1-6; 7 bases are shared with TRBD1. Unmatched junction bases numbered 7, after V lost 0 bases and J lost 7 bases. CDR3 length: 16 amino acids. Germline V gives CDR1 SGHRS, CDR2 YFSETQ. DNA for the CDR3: TGCGCCAGCAGCTTGGGCTCGGGACAGAGGAATTCACCCCTCCACTTT. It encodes CASSLGSGQRNSPLHF.

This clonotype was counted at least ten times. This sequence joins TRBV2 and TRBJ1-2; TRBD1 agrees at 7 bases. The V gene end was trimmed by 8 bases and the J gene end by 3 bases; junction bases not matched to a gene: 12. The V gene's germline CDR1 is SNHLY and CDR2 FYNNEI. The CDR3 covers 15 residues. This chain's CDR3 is CASEGQPETYYGYTF. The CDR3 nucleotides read TGTGCCAGCGAGGGACAGCCTGAAACCTACTATGGCTACACCTTC. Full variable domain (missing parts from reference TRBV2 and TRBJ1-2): EPEVTQTPSHQVTQMGQEVILRCVPISNHLYFYWYRQILGQKVEFLVSFYNNEISEKSEIFDDQFSVERPDGSNFTLKIRSTKLEDSAMYFCASEGQPETYYGYTFGSGTRLTVV.

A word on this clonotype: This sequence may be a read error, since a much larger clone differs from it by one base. CDR3 amino acids: CASRPGGFYEQYF. In DNA form, the CDR3 reads TGTGCCAGCCGACCGGGGGGATTCTACGAGCAGTACTTC. The chain has TRBV2 and TRBJ2-7; TRBD2 matches at 7 bases. The CDR3 is 13 amino acids. Germline CDR1 and CDR2: SNHLY and FYNNEI. Germline trimming cut 8 bases from V and 3 bases from J; bases unmatched to any gene: 7.

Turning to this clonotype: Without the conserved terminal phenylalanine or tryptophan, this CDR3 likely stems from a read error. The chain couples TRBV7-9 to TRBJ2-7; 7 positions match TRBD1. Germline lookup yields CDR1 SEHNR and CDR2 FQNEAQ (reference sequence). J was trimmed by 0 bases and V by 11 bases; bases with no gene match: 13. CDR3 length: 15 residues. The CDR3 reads CAVRDSPRSSYEQYL. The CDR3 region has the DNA TGTGCCGTCCGGGACAGCCCCAGGAGCTCCTACGAGCAGTACCTC.

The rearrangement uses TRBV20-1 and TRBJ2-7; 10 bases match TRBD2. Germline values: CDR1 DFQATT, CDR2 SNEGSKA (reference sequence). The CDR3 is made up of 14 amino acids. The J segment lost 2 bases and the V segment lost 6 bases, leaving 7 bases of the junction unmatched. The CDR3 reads CSATAGTSAYEQYF. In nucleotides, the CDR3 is TGCAGTGCCACCGCCGGGACTAGCGCCTACGAGCAGTACTTC.

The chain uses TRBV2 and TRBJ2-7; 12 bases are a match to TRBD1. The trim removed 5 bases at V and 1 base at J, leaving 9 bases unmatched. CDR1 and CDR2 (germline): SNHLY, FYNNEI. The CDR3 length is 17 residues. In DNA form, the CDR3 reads TGTGCCAGCAGTCGCCGGGACAGGGGGCTGGGGTCCTACGAGCAGTACTTC. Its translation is CASSRRDRGLGSYEQYF.

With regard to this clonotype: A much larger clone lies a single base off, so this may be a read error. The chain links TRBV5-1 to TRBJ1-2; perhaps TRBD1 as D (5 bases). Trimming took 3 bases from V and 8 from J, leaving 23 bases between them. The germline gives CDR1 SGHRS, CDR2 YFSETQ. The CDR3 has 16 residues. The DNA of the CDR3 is TGCGCCAGCAGCTCGCAGCACGGGACGGTTCTCAAGGGCTACACCTTC. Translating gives CASSSQHGTVLKGYTF.

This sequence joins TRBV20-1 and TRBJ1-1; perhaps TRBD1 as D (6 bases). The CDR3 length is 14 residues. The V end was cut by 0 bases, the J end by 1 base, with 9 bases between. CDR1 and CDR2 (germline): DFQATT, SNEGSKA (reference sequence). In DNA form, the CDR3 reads TGCAGTGCTAGAGATGTACAGGGGAACACTGAAGCTTTCTTT. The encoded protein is CSARDVQGNTEAFF.

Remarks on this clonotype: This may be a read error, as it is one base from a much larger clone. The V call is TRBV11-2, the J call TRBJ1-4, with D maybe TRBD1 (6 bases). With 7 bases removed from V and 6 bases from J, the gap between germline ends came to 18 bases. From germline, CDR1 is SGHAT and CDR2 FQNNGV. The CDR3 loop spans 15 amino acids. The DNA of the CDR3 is TGTGCCAGCACCTCCTCGACAGGTTACGATGAAAAACTGTTTTTT. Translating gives CASTSSTGYDEKLFF. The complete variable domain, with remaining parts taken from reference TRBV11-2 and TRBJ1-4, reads EAGVAQSPRYKIIEKRQSVAFWCNPISGHATLYWYQQILGQGPKLLIQFQNNGVVDDSQLPKDRFSAERLKGVDSTLKIQPAKLEDSAVYLCASTSSTGYDEKLFFGSGTQLSVL.

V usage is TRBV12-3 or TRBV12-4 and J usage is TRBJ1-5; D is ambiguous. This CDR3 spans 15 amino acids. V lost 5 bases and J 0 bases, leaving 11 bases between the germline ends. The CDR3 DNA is TGTGCCAGCAGTACCCGACACAATAGCAATCAGCCCCAGCATTTT. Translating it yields CASSTRHNSNQPQHF.

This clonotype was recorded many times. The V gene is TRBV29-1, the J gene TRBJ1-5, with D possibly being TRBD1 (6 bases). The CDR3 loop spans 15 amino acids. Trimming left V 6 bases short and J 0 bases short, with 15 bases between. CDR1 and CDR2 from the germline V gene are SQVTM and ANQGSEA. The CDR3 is CSVGGGASSNQPQHF. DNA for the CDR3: TGCAGCGTCGGAGGGGGGGCAAGTAGCAATCAGCCCCAGCATTTT.

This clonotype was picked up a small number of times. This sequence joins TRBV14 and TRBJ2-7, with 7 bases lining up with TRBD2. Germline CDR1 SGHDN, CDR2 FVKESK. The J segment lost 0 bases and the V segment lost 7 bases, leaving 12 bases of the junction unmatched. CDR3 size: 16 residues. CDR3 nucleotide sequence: TGTGCCAGCACGCCCTGGGGGGGGGATGGCTCCTACGAGCAGTACTTC. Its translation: CASTPWGGDGSYEQYF.

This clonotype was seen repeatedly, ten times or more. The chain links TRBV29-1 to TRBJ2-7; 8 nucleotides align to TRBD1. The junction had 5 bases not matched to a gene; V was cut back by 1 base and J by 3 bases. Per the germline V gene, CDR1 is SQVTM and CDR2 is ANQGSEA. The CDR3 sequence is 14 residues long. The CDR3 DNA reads TGCAGCGTTGAAGCTGGACAGGGCCACTACGAGCAGTACTTC. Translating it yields CSVEAGQGHYEQYF.

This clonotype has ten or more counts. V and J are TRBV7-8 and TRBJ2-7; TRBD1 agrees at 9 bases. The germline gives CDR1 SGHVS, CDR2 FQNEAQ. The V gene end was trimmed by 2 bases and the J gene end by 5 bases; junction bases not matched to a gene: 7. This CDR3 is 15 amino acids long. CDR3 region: CASSLPGQGAHEQYF. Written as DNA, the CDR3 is TGTGCCAGCAGCTTACCGGGACAGGGCGCCCACGAGCAGTACTTC.